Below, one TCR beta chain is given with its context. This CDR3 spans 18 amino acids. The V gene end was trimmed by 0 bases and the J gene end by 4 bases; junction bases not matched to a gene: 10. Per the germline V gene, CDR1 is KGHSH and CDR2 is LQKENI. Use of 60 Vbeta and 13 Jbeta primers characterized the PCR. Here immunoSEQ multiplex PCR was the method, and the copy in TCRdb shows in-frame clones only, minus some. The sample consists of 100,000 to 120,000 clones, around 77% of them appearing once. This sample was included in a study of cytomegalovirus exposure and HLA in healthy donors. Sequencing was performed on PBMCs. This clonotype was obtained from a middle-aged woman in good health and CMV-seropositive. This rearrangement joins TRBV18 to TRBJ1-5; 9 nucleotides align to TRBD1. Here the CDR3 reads CASSPPFGGQGGNQPQHF. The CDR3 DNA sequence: TGTGCCAGCTCACCACCCTTTGGGGGACAGGGAGGGAATCAGCCCCAGCATTTT.